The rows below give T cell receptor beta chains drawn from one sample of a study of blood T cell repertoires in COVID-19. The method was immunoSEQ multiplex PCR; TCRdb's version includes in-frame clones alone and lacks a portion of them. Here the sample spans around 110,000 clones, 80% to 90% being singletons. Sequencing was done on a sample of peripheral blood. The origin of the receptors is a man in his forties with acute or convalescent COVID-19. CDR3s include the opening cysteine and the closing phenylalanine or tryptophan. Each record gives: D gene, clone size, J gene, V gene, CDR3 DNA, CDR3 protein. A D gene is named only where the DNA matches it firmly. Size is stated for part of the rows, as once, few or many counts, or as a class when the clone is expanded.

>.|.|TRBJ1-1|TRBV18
TGTGCCAGCTCACCAATATCAGGGGTGAGGGCTGAAGCTTTCTTT
CASSPISGVRAEAFF
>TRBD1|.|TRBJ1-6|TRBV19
TGTGCCAGTAGTAGCCGGGACAGGGGGCTCAGTTCACCCCTCCACTTT
CASSSRDRGLSSPLHF
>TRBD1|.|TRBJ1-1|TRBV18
TGTGCCAGCTCATTCAGCGGGACCACAGGGGGAACTGAAGCTTTCTTT
CASSFSGTTGGTEAFF
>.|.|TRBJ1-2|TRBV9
TGTGCCAGCAGCCCCCATATTGGGGCTGATCCTGGCTACACCTTC
CASSPHIGADPGYTF
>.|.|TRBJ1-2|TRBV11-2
TGTGCCAGCAGCTTATTATGGCAGGGGAACACCTTC
CASSLLWQGNTF
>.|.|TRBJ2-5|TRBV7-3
TGTGCCAGCAGCTTGGGCGGTGCGGGCGGCCAAGAGACCCAGTACTTC
CASSLGGAGGQETQYF
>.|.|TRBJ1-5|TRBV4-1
TGCGCCAGCAGCCAAGAAGGTAGGGTGACAGCAAGAGGTCAGCCCCAGCATTTT
CASSQEGRVTARGQPQHF
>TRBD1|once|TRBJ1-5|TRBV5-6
TGTGCCAGCAGCCTCAAAGGACAGGGGACTAGCAATCAGCCCCAGCATTTT
CASSLKGQGTSNQPQHF
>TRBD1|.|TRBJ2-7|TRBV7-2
TGTGCCAGCAGTCTAAATGGACAGGGCACGAGCTACGAGCAGTACTTC
CASSLNGQGTSYEQYF
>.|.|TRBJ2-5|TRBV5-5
TGTGCCAGCAGCTTGGACAGCCAAGAGACCCAGTACTTC
CASSLDSQETQYF
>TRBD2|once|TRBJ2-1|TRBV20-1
TGCAGTGCGGGGAGCGGGAACGAGCAGTTCTTC
CSAGSGNEQFF
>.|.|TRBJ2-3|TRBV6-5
TGTGCCAGCAAGCACAGTAGCACAGATACGCAGTATTTT
CASKHSSTDTQYF
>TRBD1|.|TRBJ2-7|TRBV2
TGTGCCAGCAGTCTCGGGACAGTCTCCTACGAGCAGTACTTC
CASSLGTVSYEQYF
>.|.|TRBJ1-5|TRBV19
TGTGCCAGTAGCAGAGGGGAGGGGGGACAGCCCCAGCATTTT
CASSRGEGGQPQHF
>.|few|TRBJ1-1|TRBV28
TGTGCCAGCAGTTTGCCCCCCGGCACTGAAGCTTTCTTT
CASSLPPGTEAFF
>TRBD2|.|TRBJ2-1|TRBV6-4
TGTGCCAGCAGTCTTGGGACTAGCCCTTCTAATGAGCAGTTCTTC
CASSLGTSPSNEQFF
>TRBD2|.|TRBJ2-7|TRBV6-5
TGTGCCAGCGGGGATTGGGGGGGCGAGCAGTACTTC
CASGDWGGEQYF
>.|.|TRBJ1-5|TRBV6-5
TGTGCCGCAAAGAAACTGGGCGAGAGCAATCAGCCCCAGCATTTT
CAAKKLGESNQPQHF
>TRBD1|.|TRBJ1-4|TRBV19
TGTGCCAGTAGTCCACCCGGGACAGGGAAGGAAAAACTGTTTTTT
CASSPPGTGKEKLFF
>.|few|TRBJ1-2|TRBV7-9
TGTGCCAGCAGCTTGGGGCAGAATAACTATGGCTACACCTTC
CASSLGQNNYGYTF
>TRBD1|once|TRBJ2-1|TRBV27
TGTGCCAGCAGTCCTTCGGACAGGGGGAGGCAGTTCTTC
CASSPSDRGRQFF
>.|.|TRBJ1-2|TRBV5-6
TGTGCCAGCAGCTTGTCGGGCGGGGAGCCGCAGAATGGCTACACCTTC
CASSLSGGEPQNGYTF
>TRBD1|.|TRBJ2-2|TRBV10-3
TGTGCCATCGGACAGGGGGGGGACGCCGGGGAGCTGTTTTTT
CAIGQGGDAGELFF
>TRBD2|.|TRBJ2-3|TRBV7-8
TGTGCCAGCAGCTTACGCGGGGGGGCGCTTGAAAAGGCAGATACGCAGTATTTT
CASSLRGGALEKADTQYF
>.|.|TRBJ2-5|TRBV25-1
TGTGCCAGCAGCGCTGGGACTTCCTCCGGGGAGACCCAGTACTTC
CASSAGTSSGETQYF
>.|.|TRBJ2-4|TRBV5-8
TGTGCCAGCAGCACAGGGAACCTAGCCAAAAACATTCAGTACTTC
CASSTGNLAKNIQYF
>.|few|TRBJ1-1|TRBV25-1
TGTGCCAGCAGTGACCCGAGGGGGACTGAAGCTTTCTTT
CASSDPRGTEAFF
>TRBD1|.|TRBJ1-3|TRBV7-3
TGTGCCAGCCAGGACAGGGGTACTGGAAACACCATATATTTT
CASQDRGTGNTIYF